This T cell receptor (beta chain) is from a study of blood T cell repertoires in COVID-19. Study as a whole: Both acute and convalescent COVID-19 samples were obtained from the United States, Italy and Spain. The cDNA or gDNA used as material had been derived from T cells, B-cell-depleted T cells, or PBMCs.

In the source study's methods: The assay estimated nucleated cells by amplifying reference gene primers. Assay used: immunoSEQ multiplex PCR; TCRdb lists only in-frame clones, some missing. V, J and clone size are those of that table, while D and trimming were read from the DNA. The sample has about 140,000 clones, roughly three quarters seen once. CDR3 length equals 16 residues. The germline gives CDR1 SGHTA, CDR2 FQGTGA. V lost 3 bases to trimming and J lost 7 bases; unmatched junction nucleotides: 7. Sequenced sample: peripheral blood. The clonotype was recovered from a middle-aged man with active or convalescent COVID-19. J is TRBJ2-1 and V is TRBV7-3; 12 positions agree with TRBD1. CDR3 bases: TGTGCCAGCAGCTTTTCCGGGACAGGGGGCTATAATGAGCAGTTCTTC. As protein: CASSFSGTGGYNEQFF.